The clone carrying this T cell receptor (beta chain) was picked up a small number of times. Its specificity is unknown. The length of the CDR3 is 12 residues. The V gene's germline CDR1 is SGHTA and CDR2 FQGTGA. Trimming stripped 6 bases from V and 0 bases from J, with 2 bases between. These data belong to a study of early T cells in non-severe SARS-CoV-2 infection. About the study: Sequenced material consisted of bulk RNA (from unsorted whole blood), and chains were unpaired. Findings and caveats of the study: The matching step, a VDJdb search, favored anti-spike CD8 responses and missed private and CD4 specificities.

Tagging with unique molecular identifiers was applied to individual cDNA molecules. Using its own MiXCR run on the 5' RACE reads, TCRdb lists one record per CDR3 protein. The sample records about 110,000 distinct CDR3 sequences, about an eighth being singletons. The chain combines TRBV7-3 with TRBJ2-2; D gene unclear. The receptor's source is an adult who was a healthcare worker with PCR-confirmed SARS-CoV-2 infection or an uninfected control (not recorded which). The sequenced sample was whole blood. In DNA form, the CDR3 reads TGTGCCAGCAGTACGAACACCGGGGAGCTGTTTTTT. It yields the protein CASSTNTGELFF.